A selection of T cell receptor beta chains follows, all from one sample in a study of beta chain features in type 1 diabetes. Using immunoSEQ multiplex PCR, the repertoire was profiled, and TCRdb retains in-frame clones only, with some absent. Among some 250,000 clones, approximately 11% were seen once, and the ten largest hold roughly 0.017%. Source material: naive CD4+ T cells from blood. Every receptor here comes from a man in his thirties or forties with type 1 diabetes. CDR3s include the opening cysteine and the closing phenylalanine or tryptophan. The D gene is left open where the match is weak. Not every row has a clone size; where given, it reads once, few, many or a size class.

>TRBV9|TRBJ2-6|few|TRBD2
CASSANLAGGFGANVLTF
TGTGCCAGCAGCGCAAACCTAGCGGGGGGTTTTGGGGCCAACGTCCTGACTTTC
>TRBV4-3|TRBJ2-7|.|TRBD1
CASSVDRGNEQYF
TGCGCCAGCAGCGTCGACAGGGGAAACGAGCAGTACTTC
>TRBV29-1|TRBJ2-7|few|.
CSVAPSWGSSEQYF
TGCAGCGTTGCACCTAGCTGGGGATCCAGCGAGCAGTACTTC
>TRBV7-9|TRBJ1-1|.|TRBD1
CASSQTGGEGTEAFF
TGTGCCAGCAGCCAGACAGGGGGTGAGGGCACTGAAGCTTTCTTT
>TRBV9|TRBJ2-1|few|TRBD2
CASSVDPAGGRYEQFF
TGTGCCAGCAGCGTAGATCCAGCGGGGGGGCGGTATGAGCAGTTCTTC
>TRBV5-6|TRBJ1-1|few|.
CASSLATTEAFF
TGTGCCAGCAGCTTGGCTACGACAGAAGCTTTCTTT
>TRBV6-5|TRBJ1-4|.|.
CASSSGVNEKLFF
TGTGCCAGCAGTTCGGGGGTAAATGAAAAACTGTTTTTT
>TRBV29-1|TRBJ2-5|.|.
CSVGRQQETQYF
TGCAGCGTTGGCCGACAACAAGAGACCCAGTACTTC
>TRBV18|TRBJ1-2|few|.
CASSPSGQMGGYTF
TGTGCCAGCTCACCCTCAGGCCAGATGGGTGGCTACACCTTC
>TRBV7-2|TRBJ2-1|.|TRBD1
CASSNRTGGNEQFF
TGTGCCAGCAGCAATCGGACAGGGGGCAATGAGCAGTTCTTC
>TRBV7-2|TRBJ2-3|.|.
CASRWGADTQYF
TGTGCCAGCAGGTGGGGGGCAGATACGCAGTATTTT
>TRBV11-2|TRBJ2-5|.|.
CASSLYRARETQYF
TGTGCCAGCAGCCTCTACAGGGCTCGGGAGACCCAGTACTTC
>TRBV5-1|TRBJ2-1|.|TRBD1
CASSRVPTGDEQFF
TGCGCCAGCAGTCGGGTCCCGACAGGGGATGAGCAGTTCTTC
>TRBV6-6|TRBJ2-1|few|.
CASTMTASSYNEQFF
TGTGCCAGCACAATGACCGCTAGCTCCTACAATGAGCAGTTCTTC
>TRBV11-1|TRBJ1-2|.|.
CASSPAWVEDYGYTF
TGTGCCAGCAGCCCCGCGTGGGTTGAGGACTATGGCTACACCTTC
>TRBV5-1|TRBJ1-2|.|.
CASSTLDPSGGYTF
TGCGCCAGCAGCACCTTAGACCCGAGCGGCGGCTACACCTTC